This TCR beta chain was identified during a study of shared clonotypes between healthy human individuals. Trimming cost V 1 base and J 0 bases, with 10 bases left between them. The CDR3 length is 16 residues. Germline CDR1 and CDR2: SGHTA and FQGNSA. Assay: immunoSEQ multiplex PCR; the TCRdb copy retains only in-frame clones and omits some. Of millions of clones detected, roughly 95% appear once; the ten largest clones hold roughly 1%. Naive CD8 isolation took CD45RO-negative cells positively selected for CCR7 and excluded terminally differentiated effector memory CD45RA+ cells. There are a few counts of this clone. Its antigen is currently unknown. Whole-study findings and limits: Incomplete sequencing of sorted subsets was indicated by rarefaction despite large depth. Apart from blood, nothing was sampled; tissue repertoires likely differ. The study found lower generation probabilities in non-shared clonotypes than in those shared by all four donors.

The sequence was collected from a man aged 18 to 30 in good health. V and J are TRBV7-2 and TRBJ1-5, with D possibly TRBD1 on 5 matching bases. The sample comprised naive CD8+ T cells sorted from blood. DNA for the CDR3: TGTGCCAGCAGCTTAGTTGCGGGGGTTAGCAATCAGCCCCAGCATTTT. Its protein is CASSLVAGVSNQPQHF.